The clone carrying this T cell receptor (beta chain) was observed many times. The antigen is unknown. Single cDNA molecules in the library carried unique molecular identifiers attached during preparation. MiXCR, run by TCRdb on the RACE reads, gives a single entry per CDR3 protein. This table holds under 95,000 distinct CDR3 sequences, 8.5% found once. These data are taken from a study of human T cells and chemical hapten exposure. Broader study findings: Sensitizing to DPC left TCRs with a frequency above 1 in 1000 unaltered. There were significantly more large CDR3 similarity clusters among expanded TCRs than among controls.

As for time point: pre-sensitization, week 0. Treatment defined: therapeutic diphenylcyclopropenone sensitization with weekly scalp DPC. Each donor was an alopecia patient between 18 and 70 years of age who qualified for DPC. The starting material was whole blood, obtained in connection with sensitization to the hapten diphenylcyclopropenone (DPC). The receptor comes from a man in his forties with alopecia areata. Some clones in this sample may be carry-over from other donors' samples.

CDR3 region: CASSSAGRTLAYEQFF. As DNA, the CDR3 is TGCGCCAGCAGCTCCGCGGGGCGGACGCTCGCGTATGAGCAGTTCTTC. J is TRBJ2-1 and V is TRBV5-1; TRBD2 might be the D (6 bases). This CDR3 spans 16 amino acids. V lost 3 bases and J 8 bases, leaving 21 bases between the germline ends. Germline CDR1 SGHRS, CDR2 YFSETQ.